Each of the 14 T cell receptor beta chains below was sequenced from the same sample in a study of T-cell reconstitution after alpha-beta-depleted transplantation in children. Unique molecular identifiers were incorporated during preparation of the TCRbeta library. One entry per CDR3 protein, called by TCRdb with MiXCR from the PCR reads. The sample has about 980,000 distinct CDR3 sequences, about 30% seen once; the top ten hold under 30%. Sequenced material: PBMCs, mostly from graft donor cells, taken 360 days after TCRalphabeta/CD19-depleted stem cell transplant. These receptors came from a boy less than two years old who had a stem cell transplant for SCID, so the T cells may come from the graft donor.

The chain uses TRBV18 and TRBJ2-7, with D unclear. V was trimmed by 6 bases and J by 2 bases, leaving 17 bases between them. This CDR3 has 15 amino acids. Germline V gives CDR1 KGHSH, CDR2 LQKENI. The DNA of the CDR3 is TGTGCCAGCTCTCCTCTCGGGTTGCCGGCCTACGAGCAGTACTTC. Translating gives CASSPLGLPAYEQYF.

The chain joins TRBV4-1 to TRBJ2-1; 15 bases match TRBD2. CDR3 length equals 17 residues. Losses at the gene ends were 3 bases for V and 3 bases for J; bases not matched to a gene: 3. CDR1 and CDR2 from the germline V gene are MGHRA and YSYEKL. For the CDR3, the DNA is TGCGCCAGCAGCCAGGGACTAGCGGGGGGTATCTACAATGAGCAGTTCTTC. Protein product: CASSQGLAGGIYNEQFF.

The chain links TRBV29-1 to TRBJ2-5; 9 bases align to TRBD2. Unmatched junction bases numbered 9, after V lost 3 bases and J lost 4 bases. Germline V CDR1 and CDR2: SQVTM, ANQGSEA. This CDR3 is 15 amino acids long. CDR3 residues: CSVDSGGTPAETQYF. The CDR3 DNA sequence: TGCAGCGTTGACAGCGGGGGGACTCCGGCAGAGACCCAGTACTTC. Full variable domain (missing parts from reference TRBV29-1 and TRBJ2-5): SAVISQKPSRDICQRGTSLTIQCQVDSQVTMMFWYRQQPGQSLTLIATANQGSEATYESGFVIDKFPISRPNLTFSTLTVSNMSPEDSSIYLCSVDSGGTPAETQYFGPGTRLLVL.

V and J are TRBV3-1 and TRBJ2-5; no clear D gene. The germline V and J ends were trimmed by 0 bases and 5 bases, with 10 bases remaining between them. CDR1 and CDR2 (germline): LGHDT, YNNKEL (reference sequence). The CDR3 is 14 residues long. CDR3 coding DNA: TGTGCCAGCAGCCAAGATCTGCAGAGGGAGACCCAGTACTTC. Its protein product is CASSQDLQRETQYF.

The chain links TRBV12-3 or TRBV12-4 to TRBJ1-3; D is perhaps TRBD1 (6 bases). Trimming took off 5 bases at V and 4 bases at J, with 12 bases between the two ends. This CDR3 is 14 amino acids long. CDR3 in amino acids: CASSPRDTGNTIYF. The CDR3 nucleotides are TGTGCCAGCAGTCCCCGGGACACCGGAAACACCATATATTTT.

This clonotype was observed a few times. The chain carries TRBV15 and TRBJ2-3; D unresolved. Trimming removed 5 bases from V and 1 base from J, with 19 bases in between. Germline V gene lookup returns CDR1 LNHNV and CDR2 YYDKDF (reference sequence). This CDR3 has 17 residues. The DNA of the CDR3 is TGTGCCACCAGCTCAGAAGGGTTGGACGGGCGCACAGATACGCAGTATTTT. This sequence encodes CATSSEGLDGRTDTQYF.

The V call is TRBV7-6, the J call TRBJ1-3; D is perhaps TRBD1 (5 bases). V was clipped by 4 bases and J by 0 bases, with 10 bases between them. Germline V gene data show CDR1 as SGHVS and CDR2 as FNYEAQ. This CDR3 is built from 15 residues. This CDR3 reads CASSYGTFSGNTIYF. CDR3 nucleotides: TGTGCCAGCAGCTACGGGACCTTCTCTGGAAACACCATATATTTT.

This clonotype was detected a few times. The CDR3 DNA is TGTGCCAGCAGTTACGGCGGGGTGAGGAAGGAGACCCAGTACTTC. Translation: CASSYGGVRKETQYF. The chain employs TRBV6-5 and TRBJ2-5; D possibly corresponds to TRBD2 (6 bases). Trimming removed 2 bases from V and 5 bases from J, with 15 bases in between. CDR1 is MNHEY, CDR2 SVGAGI, per germline. This CDR3 has 15 residues.

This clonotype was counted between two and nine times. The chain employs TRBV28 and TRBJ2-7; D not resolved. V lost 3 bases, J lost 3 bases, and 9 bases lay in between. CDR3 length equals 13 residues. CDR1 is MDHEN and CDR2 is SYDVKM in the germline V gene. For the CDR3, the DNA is TGTGCCAGCAGTTTCGGGCTGATCTACGAGCAGTACTTC. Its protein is CASSFGLIYEQYF.

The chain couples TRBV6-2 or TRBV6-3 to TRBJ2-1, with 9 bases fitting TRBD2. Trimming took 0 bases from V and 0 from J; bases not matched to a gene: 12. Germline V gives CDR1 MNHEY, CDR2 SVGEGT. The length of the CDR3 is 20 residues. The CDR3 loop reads CASSYSPAGGQLSSYNEQFF. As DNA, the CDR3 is TGTGCCAGCAGTTACTCCCCAGCGGGGGGCCAATTGAGCTCCTACAATGAGCAGTTCTTC.

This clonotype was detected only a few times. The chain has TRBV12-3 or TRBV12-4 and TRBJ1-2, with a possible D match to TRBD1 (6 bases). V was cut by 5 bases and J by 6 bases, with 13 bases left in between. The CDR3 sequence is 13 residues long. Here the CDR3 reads CASSPGQFHGYTF. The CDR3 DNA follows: TGTGCCAGCAGTCCCGGACAGTTTCATGGCTACACCTTC.

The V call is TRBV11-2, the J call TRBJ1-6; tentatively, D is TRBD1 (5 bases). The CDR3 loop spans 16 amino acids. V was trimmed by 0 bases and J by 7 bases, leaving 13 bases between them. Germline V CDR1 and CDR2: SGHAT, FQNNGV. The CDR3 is CASSLDLYRGNSPLHF. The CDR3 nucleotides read TGTGCCAGCAGCTTAGATCTCTATCGGGGGAATTCACCCCTCCACTTT.

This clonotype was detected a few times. The CDR3 nucleotides read TGTGCCAGCAGTTTGCGGGGCCCTTATGAGCAGTTCTTC. It yields the protein CASSLRGPYEQFF. The chain employs TRBV12-3 or TRBV12-4 and TRBJ2-1; perhaps TRBD2 as D (6 bases). Trimming pared 3 bases from V and 8 bases from J, leaving 11 bases between. The CDR3 totals 13 residues.

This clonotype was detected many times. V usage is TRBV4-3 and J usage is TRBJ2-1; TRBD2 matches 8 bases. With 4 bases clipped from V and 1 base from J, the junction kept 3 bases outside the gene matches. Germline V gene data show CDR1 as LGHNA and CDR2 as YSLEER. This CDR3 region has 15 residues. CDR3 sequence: CASSLSGASYNEQFF. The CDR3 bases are TGCGCCAGCAGCCTTAGCGGGGCGTCCTACAATGAGCAGTTCTTC.